This TCR beta chain was sequenced in a study of blood T cell repertoires in COVID-19. About the study: The samples span acute and convalescent COVID-19 from the United States, Italy and Spain.

Those enrolled in Seattle joined during active infection and were followed longitudinally afterward. In the original processing: Using reference gene primer amplification, nucleated cell counts were estimated. Method: immunoSEQ multiplex PCR; TCRdb's copy keeps in-frame clones and lacks some. V and J calls and clone size are as listed in that table; D and trimming were resolved from the DNA. The sample lists some 300,000 clones; almost 90% were seen once. The CDR3 is 15 amino acids. CDR1 and CDR2 from the germline V gene are MGHRA and YSYEKL. V shed 1 base and J 2 bases; nucleotides not matched to a gene: 2.

This clonotype was sampled from a woman aged 40 to 55 with COVID-19, enrolled during active disease. Sequencing was done on a sample of peripheral blood. J is TRBJ2-1 and V is TRBV4-1, with 7 bases matching TRBD2. CDR3 in amino acids: CASSQAGLTYNEQFF. CDR3 nucleotides: TGCGCCAGCAGCCAAGCGGGACTAACCTACAATGAGCAGTTCTTC.